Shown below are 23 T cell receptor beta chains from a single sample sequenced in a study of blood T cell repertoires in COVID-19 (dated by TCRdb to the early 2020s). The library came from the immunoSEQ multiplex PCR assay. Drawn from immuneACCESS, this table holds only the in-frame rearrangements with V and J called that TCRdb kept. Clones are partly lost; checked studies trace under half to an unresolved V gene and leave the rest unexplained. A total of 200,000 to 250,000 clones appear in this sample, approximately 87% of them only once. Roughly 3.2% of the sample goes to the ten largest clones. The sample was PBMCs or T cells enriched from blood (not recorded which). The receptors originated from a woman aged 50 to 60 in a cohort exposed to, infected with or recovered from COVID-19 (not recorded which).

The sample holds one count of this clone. The CDR3 region has the DNA TGTGCCAGCAGCCAACTCGGACATGCCCCTAACTATGGCTACACCTTC. It translates to CASSQLGHAPNYGYTF. The rearrangement joins TRBV5-5 to TRBJ1-2; a weak D match, TRBD1 (5 bases). The CDR3 has 16 residues. V lost 4 bases to trimming and J lost 0 bases, with 16 bases between them. CDR1 SGHKS and CDR2 YYEKEE come from the germline V gene (reference sequence). The complete variable domain, with remaining parts taken from reference TRBV5-5 and TRBJ1-2, reads DAGVTQSPTHLIKTRGQQVTLRCSPISGHKSVSWYQQVLGQGPQFIFQYYEKEERGRGNFPDRFSARQFPNYSSELNVNALLLGDSALYLCASSQLGHAPNYGYTFGSGTRLTVV.

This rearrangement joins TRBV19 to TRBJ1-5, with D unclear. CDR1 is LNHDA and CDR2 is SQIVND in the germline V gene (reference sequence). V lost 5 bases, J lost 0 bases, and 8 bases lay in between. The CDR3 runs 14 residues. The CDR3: CASSPYGSNQPQHF. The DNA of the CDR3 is TGTGCCAGTAGTCCGTACGGTAGCAATCAGCCCCAGCATTTT.

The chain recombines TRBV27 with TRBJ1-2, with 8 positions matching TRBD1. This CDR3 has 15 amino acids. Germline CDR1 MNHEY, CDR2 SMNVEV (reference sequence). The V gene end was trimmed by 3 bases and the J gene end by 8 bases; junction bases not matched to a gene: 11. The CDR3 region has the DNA TGTGCCAGCAGTTTTCTGACAGGGGAGACTCGCGGCTACACCTTC. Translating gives CASSFLTGETRGYTF.

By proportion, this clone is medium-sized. CDR3 protein: CASSLNTGDAYTEAFF. In DNA form, the CDR3 reads TGCGCCAGCAGCCTAAACACAGGGGACGCCTACACTGAAGCTTTCTTT. This chain connects TRBV4-3 to TRBJ1-1; 7 bases align to TRBD1. The V gene end was trimmed by 4 bases and the J gene end by 3 bases; junction bases not matched to a gene: 11. CDR3 length: 16 residues. Looked up from germline, CDR1 is LGHNA and CDR2 is YSLEER.

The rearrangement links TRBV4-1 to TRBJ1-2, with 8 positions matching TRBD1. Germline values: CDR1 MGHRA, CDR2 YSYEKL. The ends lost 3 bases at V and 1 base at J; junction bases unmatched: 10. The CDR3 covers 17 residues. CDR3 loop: CASSHPDRATRNYGYTF. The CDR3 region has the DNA TGCGCCAGCAGCCACCCGGACAGGGCAACCCGTAACTATGGCTACACCTTC.

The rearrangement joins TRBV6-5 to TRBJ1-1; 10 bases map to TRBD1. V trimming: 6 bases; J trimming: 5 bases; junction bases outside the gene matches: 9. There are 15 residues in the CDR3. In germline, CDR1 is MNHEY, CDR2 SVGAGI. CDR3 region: CASSKGPGQGTEAFF. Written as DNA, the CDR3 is TGTGCCAGCAGCAAAGGCCCGGGACAGGGGACTGAAGCTTTCTTT.

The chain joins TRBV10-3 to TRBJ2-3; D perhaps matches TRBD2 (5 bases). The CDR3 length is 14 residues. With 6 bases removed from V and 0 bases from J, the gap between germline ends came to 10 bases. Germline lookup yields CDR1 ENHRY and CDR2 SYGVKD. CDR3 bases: TGTGCCATCAGAGCGGATGTAAGCACAGATACGCAGTATTTT. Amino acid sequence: CAIRADVSTDTQYF.

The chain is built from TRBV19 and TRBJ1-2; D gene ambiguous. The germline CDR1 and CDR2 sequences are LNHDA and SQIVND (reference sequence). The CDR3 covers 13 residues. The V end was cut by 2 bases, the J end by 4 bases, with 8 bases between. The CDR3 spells CASSITVTYGYTF. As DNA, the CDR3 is TGTGCCAGTAGTATAACGGTTACCTATGGCTACACCTTC. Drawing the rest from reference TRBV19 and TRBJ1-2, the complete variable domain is DGGITQSPKYLFRKEGQNVTLSCEQNLNHDAMYWYRQDPGQGLRLIYYSQIVNDFQKGDIAEGYSVSREKKESFPLTVTSAQKNPTAFYLCASSITVTYGYTFGSGTRLTVV.

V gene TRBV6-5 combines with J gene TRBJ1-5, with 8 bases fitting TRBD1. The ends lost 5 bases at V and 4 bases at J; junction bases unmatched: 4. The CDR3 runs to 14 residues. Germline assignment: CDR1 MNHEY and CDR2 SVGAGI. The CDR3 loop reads CASSRQGWNQPQHF. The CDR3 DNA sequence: TGTGCCAGCAGTCGACAGGGGTGGAATCAGCCCCAGCATTTT.

The CDR3 protein is CASSLRGPGGYTF. CDR3 in DNA: TGTGCCAGCAGTTTAAGAGGGCCGGGAGGCTACACCTTC. This chain joins TRBV27 and TRBJ1-2, with D hard to call. CDR3 length equals 13 residues. Germline assignment: CDR1 MNHEY and CDR2 SMNVEV (reference sequence). V lost 2 bases, J lost 8 bases, and 12 bases lay in between.

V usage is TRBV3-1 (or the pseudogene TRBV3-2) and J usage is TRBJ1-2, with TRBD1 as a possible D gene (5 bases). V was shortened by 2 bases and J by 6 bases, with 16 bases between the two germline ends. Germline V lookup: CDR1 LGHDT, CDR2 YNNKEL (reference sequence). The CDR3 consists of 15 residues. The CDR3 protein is CASSQISQGANGYTF. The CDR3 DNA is TGTGCCAGCAGCCAAATCAGTCAGGGCGCCAATGGCTACACCTTC.

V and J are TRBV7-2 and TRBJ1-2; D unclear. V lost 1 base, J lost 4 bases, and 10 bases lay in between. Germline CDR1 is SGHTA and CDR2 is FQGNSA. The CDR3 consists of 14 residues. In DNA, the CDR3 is TGTGCCAGCAGCTTAGGGAGACGGAGCTATGGCTACACCTTC. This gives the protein CASSLGRRSYGYTF.

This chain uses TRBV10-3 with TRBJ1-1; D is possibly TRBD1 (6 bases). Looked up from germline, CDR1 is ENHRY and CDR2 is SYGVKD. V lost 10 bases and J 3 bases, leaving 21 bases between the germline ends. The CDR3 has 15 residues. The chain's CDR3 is CATVSEAGVHTEAFF. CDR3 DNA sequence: TGTGCCACCGTCTCGGAAGCAGGGGTTCACACTGAAGCTTTCTTT.

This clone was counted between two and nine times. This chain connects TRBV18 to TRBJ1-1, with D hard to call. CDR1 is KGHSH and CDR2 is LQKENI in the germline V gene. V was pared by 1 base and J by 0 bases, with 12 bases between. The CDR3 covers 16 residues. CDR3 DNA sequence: TGTGCCAGCTCACCACAACGGGAAGAACTGAACACTGAAGCTTTCTTT. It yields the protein CASSPQREELNTEAFF.

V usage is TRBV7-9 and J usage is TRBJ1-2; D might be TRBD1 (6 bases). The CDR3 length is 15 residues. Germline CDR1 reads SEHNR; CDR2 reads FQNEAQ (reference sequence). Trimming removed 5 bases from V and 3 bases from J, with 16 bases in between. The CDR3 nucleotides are TGTGCCAGCAGCCATCACCGCAGGGGCGACTATGGCTACACCTTC. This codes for CASSHHRRGDYGYTF.

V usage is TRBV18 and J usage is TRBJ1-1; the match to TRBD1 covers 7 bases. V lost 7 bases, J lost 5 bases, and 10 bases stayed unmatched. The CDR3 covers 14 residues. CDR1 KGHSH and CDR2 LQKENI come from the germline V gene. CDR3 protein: CASLRNTGETEAFF. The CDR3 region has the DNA TGTGCCAGCTTACGAAATACAGGGGAAACTGAAGCTTTCTTT.

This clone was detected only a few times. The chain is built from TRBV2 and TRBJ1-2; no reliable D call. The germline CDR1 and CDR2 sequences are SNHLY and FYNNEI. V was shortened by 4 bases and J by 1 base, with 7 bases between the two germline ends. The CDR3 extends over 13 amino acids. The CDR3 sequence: CASSGENNYGYTF. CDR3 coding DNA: TGTGCCAGCAGTGGGGAGAATAACTATGGCTACACCTTC.

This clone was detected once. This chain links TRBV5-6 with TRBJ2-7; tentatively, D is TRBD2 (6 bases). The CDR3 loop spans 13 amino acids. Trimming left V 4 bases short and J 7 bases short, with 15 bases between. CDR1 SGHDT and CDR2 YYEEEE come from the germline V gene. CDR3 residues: CASSRGDSQEQYF. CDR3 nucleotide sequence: TGTGCCAGCAGCCGCGGGGACTCCCAGGAGCAGTACTTC. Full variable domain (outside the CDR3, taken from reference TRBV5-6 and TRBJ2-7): DAGVTQSPTHLIKTRGQQVTLRCSPKSGHDTVSWYQQALGQGPQFIFQYYEEEERQRGNFPDRFSGHQFPNYSSELNVNALLLGDSALYLCASSRGDSQEQYFGPGTRLTVT.

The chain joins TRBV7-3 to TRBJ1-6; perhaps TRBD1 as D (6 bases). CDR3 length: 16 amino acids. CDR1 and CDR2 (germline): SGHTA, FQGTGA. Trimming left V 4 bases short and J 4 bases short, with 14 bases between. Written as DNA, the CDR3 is TGTGCCAGCAGCTCGGCCCACAGGGAGTATAATTCACCCCTCCACTTT. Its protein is CASSSAHREYNSPLHF.

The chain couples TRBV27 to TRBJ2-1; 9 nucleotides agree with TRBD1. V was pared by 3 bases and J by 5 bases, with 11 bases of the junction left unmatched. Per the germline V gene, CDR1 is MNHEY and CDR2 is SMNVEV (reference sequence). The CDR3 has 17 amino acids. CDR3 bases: TGTGCCAGCAGTTTCCCCTCCTACAGGGGGCTAAACAATGAGCAGTTCTTC. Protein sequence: CASSFPSYRGLNNEQFF.

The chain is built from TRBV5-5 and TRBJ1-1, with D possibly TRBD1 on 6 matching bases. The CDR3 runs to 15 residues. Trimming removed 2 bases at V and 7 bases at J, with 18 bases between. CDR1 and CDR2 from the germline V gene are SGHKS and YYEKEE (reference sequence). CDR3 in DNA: TGTGCCAGCAGCTTTTCTCGAGGGGGTGGTAATGAAGCTTTCTTT. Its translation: CASSFSRGGGNEAFF.

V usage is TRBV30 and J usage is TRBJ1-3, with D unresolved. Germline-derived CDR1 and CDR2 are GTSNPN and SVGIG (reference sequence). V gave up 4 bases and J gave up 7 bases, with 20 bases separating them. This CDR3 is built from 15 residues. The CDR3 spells CAWTGSRLTPNTIYF. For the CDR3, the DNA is TGTGCCTGGACCGGATCCCGACTGACCCCGAACACCATATATTTT.

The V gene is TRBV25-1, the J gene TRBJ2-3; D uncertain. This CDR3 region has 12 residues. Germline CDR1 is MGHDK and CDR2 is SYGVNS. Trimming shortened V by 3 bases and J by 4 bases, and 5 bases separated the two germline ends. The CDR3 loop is CASSDLSDTQYF. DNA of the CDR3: TGTGCCAGCAGTGACCTCTCAGATACGCAGTATTTT.